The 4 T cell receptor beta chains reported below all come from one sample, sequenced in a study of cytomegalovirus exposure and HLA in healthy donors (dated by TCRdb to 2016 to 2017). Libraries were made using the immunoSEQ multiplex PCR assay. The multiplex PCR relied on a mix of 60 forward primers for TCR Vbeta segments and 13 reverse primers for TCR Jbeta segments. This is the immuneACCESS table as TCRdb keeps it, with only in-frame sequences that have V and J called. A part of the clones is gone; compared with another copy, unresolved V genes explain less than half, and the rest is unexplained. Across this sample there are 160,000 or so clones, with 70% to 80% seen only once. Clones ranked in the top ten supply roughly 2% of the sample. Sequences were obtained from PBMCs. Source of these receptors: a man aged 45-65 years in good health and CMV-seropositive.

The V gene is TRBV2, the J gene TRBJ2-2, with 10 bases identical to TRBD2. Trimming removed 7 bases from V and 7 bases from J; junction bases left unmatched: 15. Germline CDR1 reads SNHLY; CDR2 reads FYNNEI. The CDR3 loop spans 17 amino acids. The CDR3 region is CASTWLGSGGVGGELFF. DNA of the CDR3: TGTGCCAGCACCTGGCTCGGGAGCGGGGGGGTAGGCGGGGAGCTGTTTTTT. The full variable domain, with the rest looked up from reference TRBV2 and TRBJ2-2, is EPEVTQTPSHQVTQMGQEVILRCVPISNHLYFYWYRQILGQKVEFLVSFYNNEISEKSEIFDDQFSVERPDGSNFTLKIRSTKLEDSAMYFCASTWLGSGGVGGELFFGEGSRLTVL.

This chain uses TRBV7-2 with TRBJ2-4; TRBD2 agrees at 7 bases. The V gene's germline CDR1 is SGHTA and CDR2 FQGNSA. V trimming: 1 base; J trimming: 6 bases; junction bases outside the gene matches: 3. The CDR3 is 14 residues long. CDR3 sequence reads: CASSLELAINIQYF. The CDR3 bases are TGTGCCAGCAGCTTAGAACTAGCGATAAACATTCAGTACTTC.

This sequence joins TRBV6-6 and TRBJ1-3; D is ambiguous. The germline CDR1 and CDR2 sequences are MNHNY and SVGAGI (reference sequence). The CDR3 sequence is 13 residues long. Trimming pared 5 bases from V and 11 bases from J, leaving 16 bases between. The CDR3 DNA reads TGTGCCAGCAGTCTCCAACTGACATACCCCATATATTTT. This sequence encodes CASSLQLTYPIYF.

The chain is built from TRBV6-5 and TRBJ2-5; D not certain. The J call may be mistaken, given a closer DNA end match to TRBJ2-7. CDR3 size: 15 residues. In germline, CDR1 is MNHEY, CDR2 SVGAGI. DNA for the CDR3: TGTGCCAGCAGTTACTCCCCGGAAACAGCCTACGAGCAGTACTTC. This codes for CASSYSPETAYEQYF.